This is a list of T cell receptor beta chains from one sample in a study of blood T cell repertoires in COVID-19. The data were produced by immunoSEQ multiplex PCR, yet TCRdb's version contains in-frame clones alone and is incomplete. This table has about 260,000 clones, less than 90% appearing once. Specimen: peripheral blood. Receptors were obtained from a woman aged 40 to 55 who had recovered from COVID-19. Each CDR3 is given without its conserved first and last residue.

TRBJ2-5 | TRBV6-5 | ASSKTGLETQY
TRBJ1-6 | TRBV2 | ASSELLDSNSPLH
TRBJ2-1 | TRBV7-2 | ASSLEVAGGMNEQF
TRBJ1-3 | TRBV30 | AWSATFSGNTIY
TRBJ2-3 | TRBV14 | ASSPWDRSSTDTQY
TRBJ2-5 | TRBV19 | ASSIARGIETQY
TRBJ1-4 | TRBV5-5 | ASSLVAGLFEKLF
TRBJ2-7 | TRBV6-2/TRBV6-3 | ASSYTRYSYEQY
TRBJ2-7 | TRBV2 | ASSLRDSYEQY
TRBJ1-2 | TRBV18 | ASSPFKTGIGYT
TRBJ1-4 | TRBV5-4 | ASSLAPSNNEKLF
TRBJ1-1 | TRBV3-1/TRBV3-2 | ASGPYGANTEAF
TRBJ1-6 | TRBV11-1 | ASSRTGQGNSPLH
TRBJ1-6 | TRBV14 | ASSLRDSNSPLH
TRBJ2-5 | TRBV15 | ATSRGQGAIQETQY
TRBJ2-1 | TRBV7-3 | ASSPASGGGGEQF
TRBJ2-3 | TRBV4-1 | ASSLGQITDTQY
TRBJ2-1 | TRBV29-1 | SVVPQTRAINEQF
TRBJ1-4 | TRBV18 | ASSPLPGVELF
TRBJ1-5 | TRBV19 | ASTKDRERNQPQH
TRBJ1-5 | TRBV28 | ASSFQRQGRQPQH
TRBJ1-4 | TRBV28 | ASSLGRDEKLF
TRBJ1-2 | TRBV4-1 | ASKTPQEDGYT